The 29 T cell receptor beta chains listed next were all sequenced from one sample in a study of cytomegalovirus exposure and HLA in healthy donors. The PCR made use of 60 Vbeta and 13 Jbeta primers. Produced via immunoSEQ multiplex PCR; TCRdb's table is partial and in-frame only. The sample lists about 120,000 clones, approximately 80% seen once, with less than 2.5% in the top ten. Material: PBMCs. Every receptor here comes from a woman between 40 and 55 years old in good health and CMV-seronegative.

The chain is built from TRBV2 and TRBJ2-3, with TRBD1 matching 7 bases. This CDR3 spans 14 amino acids. From germline, CDR1 is SNHLY and CDR2 FYNNEI. J gave up 2 bases and V 8 bases, and 7 bases lay outside the gene matches. The CDR3 loop is CASEPGQTTDTQYF. The CDR3 DNA follows: TGTGCCAGCGAACCGGGACAGACCACAGATACGCAGTATTTT.

This chain joins TRBV7-9 and TRBJ1-4; 7 positions match TRBD1. Germline CDR1 SEHNR, CDR2 FQNEAQ (reference sequence). V trimming: 5 bases; J trimming: 3 bases; junction bases outside the gene matches: 9. The CDR3 loop spans 16 amino acids. The CDR3 loop reads CASSPDRALPNEKLFF. CDR3 nucleotides: TGTGCCAGCAGCCCAGACAGGGCTTTGCCTAATGAAAAACTGTTTTTT.

Here the CDR3 reads CASRKGTTVTGELFF. Here the CDR3 DNA reads TGTGCCAGCAGAAAAGGGACTACCGTCACCGGGGAGCTGTTTTTT. The J gene is TRBJ2-2, the V gene TRBV28; TRBD2 agrees at 7 bases. This CDR3 is built from 15 residues. Germline V gene data show CDR1 as MDHEN and CDR2 as SYDVKM. Trimming took 6 bases from V and 4 from J; bases not matched to a gene: 8.

The rearrangement links TRBV28 to TRBJ2-7, with D possibly being TRBD1 (8 bases). The V and J ends lost 6 bases and 4 bases respectively, with 19 bases between them. The CDR3 length is 15 residues. Germline V gives CDR1 MDHEN, CDR2 SYDVKM. This chain's CDR3 is CASRDIQGGIYEQYF. DNA for the CDR3: TGTGCCAGCAGGGACATACAGGGGGGGATTTACGAGCAGTACTTC. The full variable domain, its missing parts supplied by reference TRBV28 and TRBJ2-7, is DVKVTQSSRYLVKRTGEKVFLECVQDMDHENMFWYRQDPGLGLRLIYFSYDVKMKEKGDIPEGYSVSREKKERFSLILESASTNQTSMYLCASRDIQGGIYEQYFGPGTRLTVT.

V and J are TRBV7-2 and TRBJ2-2, with D possibly being TRBD2 (6 bases). V shed 5 bases and J shed 6 bases, with 13 bases lying between them. Germline CDR1 is SGHTA and CDR2 is FQGNSA. The CDR3 contains 14 residues. The CDR3 loop is CASSPGRRSGELFF. CDR3 bases: TGTGCCAGCAGCCCAGGGAGGCGGTCCGGGGAGCTGTTTTTT. Based on the CDR3 plus reference TRBV7-2 and TRBJ2-2, the full variable domain is GAGVSQSPSNKVTEKGKDVELRCDPISGHTALYWYRQSLGQGLEFLIYFQGNSAPDKSGLPSDRFSAERTGGSVSTLTIQRTQQEDSAVYLCASSPGRRSGELFFGEGSRLTVL.

The genes are TRBV6-5 and TRBJ1-1, with TRBD1 as a possible D gene (5 bases). Germline lookup yields CDR1 MNHEY and CDR2 SVGAGI. V was pared by 5 bases and J by 1 base, with 14 bases between. The length of the CDR3 is 15 residues. As DNA, the CDR3 is TGTGCCAGCAGTCGGCAGGGAGGTCGGAACACTGAAGCTTTCTTT. Residues: CASSRQGGRNTEAFF.

The J gene is TRBJ2-7, the V gene TRBV7-9; 8 bases align to TRBD2. After removal of 1 base from V and 0 bases from J, the junction contained 14 bases not matched to a gene. The CDR3 runs to 19 residues. From germline, CDR1 is SEHNR and CDR2 FQNEAQ (reference sequence). The CDR3 nucleotides read TGTGCCAGCAGCTTAGATGGCCCAACTAGCGGCCTTCTCTCCTACGAGCAGTACTTC. It codes for CASSLDGPTSGLLSYEQYF.

Comment on this clone: Germline and junction disagree at one end, which may indicate a read error. This rearrangement joins TRBV7-9 to TRBJ2-7; D perhaps matches TRBD2 (6 bases). The CDR3 extends over 15 amino acids. Germline V gene lookup returns CDR1 SEHNR and CDR2 FQNEAQ (reference sequence). CDR3 sequence: CSSSYQDGSSYEQYF. The CDR3 nucleotides read TGTTCCAGCAGCTATCAGGACGGGAGCTCCTACGAGCAGTACTTC.

This clone was seen only a few times. The genes are TRBV7-9 and TRBJ1-4, with a possible D match to TRBD1 (6 bases). The CDR3 runs 14 residues. CDR1 SEHNR and CDR2 FQNEAQ come from the germline V gene (reference sequence). V lost 5 bases to trimming and J lost 4 bases, with 11 bases between them. The CDR3 protein is CASSTRTDNEKLFF. The CDR3 DNA reads TGTGCCAGCAGCACTCGGACAGATAATGAAAAACTGTTTTTT.

The rearrangement links TRBV29-1 to TRBJ1-2; D is uncertain. Trimming cost V 6 bases and J 4 bases, with 9 bases left between them. Germline CDR1 and CDR2: SQVTM and ANQGSEA. The CDR3 sequence is 11 residues long. The CDR3 nucleotides are TGCAGCGTGGAACTACCCTATGGCTACACCTTC. Translating it yields CSVELPYGYTF.

The chain combines TRBV19 with TRBJ1-3; D perhaps matches TRBD1 (5 bases). The V end lost 8 bases, the J end lost 0 bases, and 8 bases lay between the germline ends. Germline V gene data show CDR1 as LNHDA and CDR2 as SQIVND (reference sequence). The CDR3 contains 13 residues. Here the CDR3 reads CASGRDSGNTIYF. CDR3 sequence (DNA): TGTGCCAGTGGCAGGGACTCTGGAAACACCATATATTTT.

V and J are TRBV6-1 and TRBJ2-1; D gene uncertain. The germline gives CDR1 MNHNS, CDR2 SASEGT. V lost 4 bases and J lost 7, with 11 bases in between. This CDR3 contains 13 residues. DNA of the CDR3: TGTGCCAGCAGTGCAATAGCTCGGAATGAGCAGTTCTTC. It specifies CASSAIARNEQFF.

V and J are TRBV10-2 and TRBJ2-2; 8 bases match TRBD2. With 6 bases clipped from V and 3 bases from J, the junction kept 3 bases outside the gene matches. CDR1 WSHSY and CDR2 SAAADI come from the germline V gene. The CDR3 length is 14 residues. The CDR3 nucleotides read TGCGCCAGCAGCGGGGGGGCGGACACCGGGGAGCTGTTTTTT. The encoded protein is CASSGGADTGELFF.

The gene calls are TRBV13 and TRBJ1-5, with D perhaps TRBD1 (5 bases). The germline CDR1 and CDR2 sequences are PRHDT and FYEKMQ (reference sequence). Trimming took 4 bases from V and 9 from J, leaving 22 bases between them. There are 16 residues in the CDR3. The CDR3 loop is CASSSRDGVGRTPQHF. Written as DNA, the CDR3 is TGTGCCAGCAGCTCCCGGGACGGCGTCGGGAGAACGCCCCAGCATTTT.

The rearrangement joins TRBV5-4 to TRBJ2-3; TRBD2 matches at 9 bases. The ends lost 4 bases at V and 2 bases at J; junction bases unmatched: 11. The CDR3 contains 17 residues. Per the germline V gene, CDR1 is SGHNT and CDR2 is YYREEE (reference sequence). For the CDR3, the DNA is TGTGCCAGCAGCGCGTCCCCGGGGACTAGCTACACAGATACGCAGTATTTT. It codes for CASSASPGTSYTDTQYF.

A word on this clone: At one boundary the junction diverges from the germline segment, which might be a read error. The rearrangement joins TRBV7-9 to TRBJ2-3; 7 nucleotides line up with TRBD1. This CDR3 spans 16 amino acids. Per germline, CDR1 SEHNR and CDR2 FQNEAQ (reference sequence). The DNA for the CDR3 is TGTGCCAGCAGCTTATTAGGCCCCCTGGGGACAGATGCGCAGTATTTT. The encoded protein is CASSLLGPLGTDAQYF.

V and J are TRBV5-6 and TRBJ2-3; D gene ambiguous. Trimming stripped 0 bases from V and 3 bases from J, with 5 bases between. The CDR3 length is 13 residues. Germline V gene lookup returns CDR1 SGHDT and CDR2 YYEEEE. Here the CDR3 reads CASSLERTDTQYF. Written as DNA, the CDR3 is TGTGCCAGCAGCTTGGAACGGACAGATACGCAGTATTTT.

The chain is built from TRBV2 and TRBJ2-3, with 7 bases matching TRBD2. The ends lost 6 bases at V and 0 bases at J; junction bases unmatched: 9. Germline lookup yields CDR1 SNHLY and CDR2 FYNNEI. The CDR3 length is 16 residues. CDR3 residues: CASREIGLVSTDTQYF. Here the CDR3 DNA reads TGTGCCAGCAGAGAGATTGGACTAGTTAGCACAGATACGCAGTATTTT.

V usage is TRBV2 and J usage is TRBJ2-5; 10 bases are a match to TRBD2. The end of the DNA fits TRBJ2-7 better, so the J call may be wrong. Germline loops: CDR1 SNHLY, CDR2 FYNNEI. CDR3 length: 18 residues. The CDR3 nucleotides read TGTGCCAGCAGTGAAGCGCGGGGTAGCGGGGGGAATCCGTACGAGCAGTACTTC. Translating it yields CASSEARGSGGNPYEQYF.

The gene calls are TRBV5-6 and TRBJ2-1; TRBD2 matches at 11 bases. The CDR3 contains 15 residues. Germline-derived CDR1 and CDR2 are SGHDT and YYEEEE. V shed 3 bases and J 7 bases; nucleotides not matched to a gene: 6. CDR3 region: CASSSPSGRFNEQFF. The CDR3 bases are TGTGCCAGCAGCTCCCCTAGCGGGAGGTTTAATGAGCAGTTCTTC.

The V and J genes are TRBV15 and TRBJ1-1, with D perhaps matching TRBD1 (5 bases). The CDR3 is 15 amino acids. Germline V gene sequence: CDR1 LNHNV, CDR2 YYDKDF (reference sequence). Trimming removed 1 base from V and 4 bases from J, with 13 bases in between. CDR3 nucleotide sequence: TGTGCCACCAGCAGAGGCATCAGGGATGGCACTGAAGCTTTCTTT. This codes for CATSRGIRDGTEAFF.

This chain joins TRBV29-1 and TRBJ2-2, with D unclear. With 4 bases removed from V and 1 base from J, the gap between germline ends came to 4 bases. Per germline, CDR1 SQVTM and CDR2 ANQGSEA. This CDR3 spans 12 amino acids. The CDR3 DNA is TGCAGCGTTGCGTGGAACACCGGGGAGCTGTTTTTT. Translation gives CSVAWNTGELFF.

The gene calls are TRBV27 and TRBJ2-7, with 10 bases identical to TRBD2. CDR1 is MNHEY, CDR2 SMNVEV, per germline (reference sequence). CDR3 length: 16 residues. J lost 0 bases, V lost 4 bases, and 6 bases had no gene match. CDR3 region: CASSSQLAGSSYEQYF. The DNA of the CDR3 is TGTGCCAGCAGTTCCCAACTAGCGGGGAGCTCCTACGAGCAGTACTTC.

The V and J genes are TRBV6-6 and TRBJ1-2; 7 bases line up with TRBD1. J lost 3 bases, V lost 5 bases, and 3 bases had no gene match. The CDR3 runs 13 residues. Germline V gives CDR1 MNHNY, CDR2 SVGAGI (reference sequence). The chain's CDR3 is CASSDRVDYGYTF. As DNA, the CDR3 is TGTGCCAGCAGTGACAGGGTTGACTATGGCTACACCTTC.

This chain uses TRBV27 with TRBJ2-5, with a weak D call TRBD2 (6 bases). V gave up 6 bases and J gave up 5 bases, with 19 bases separating them. The CDR3 is 15 amino acids. CDR1 is MNHEY and CDR2 is SMNVEV in the germline V gene (reference sequence). CDR3 bases: TGTGCCAGCAGGAAACGGGACTCCTGGCCGGAGACCCAGTACTTC. Translating gives CASRKRDSWPETQYF.

This clone appeared a single time. The chain uses TRBV9 and TRBJ1-1; D unclear. Germline CDR1 SGDLS, CDR2 YYNGEE. This CDR3 contains 13 residues. Trimming cost V 3 bases and J 6 bases, with 12 bases left between them. The DNA of the CDR3 is TGTGCCAGCAGCGCGTCGGGGTGGGCTGAAGCTTTCTTT. Protein sequence: CASSASGWAEAFF.

The chain has TRBV27 and TRBJ2-5; D not certain. The V end was cut by 0 bases, the J end by 4 bases, with 9 bases between. This CDR3 is 14 amino acids long. The V gene's germline CDR1 is MNHEY and CDR2 SMNVEV (reference sequence). The CDR3: CASSLSRFPETQYF. DNA for the CDR3: TGTGCCAGCAGTTTATCACGGTTTCCAGAGACCCAGTACTTC.

The V call is TRBV6-6, the J call TRBJ2-7; a possible D gene is TRBD2 (6 bases). Trimming shortened V by 5 bases and J by 6 bases, and 14 bases separated the two germline ends. The CDR3 runs to 13 residues. CDR1 is MNHNY, CDR2 SVGAGI, per germline (reference sequence). CDR3 coding DNA: TGTGCCAGCAGTAAAGCGGGTCTTGGCGAGCAGTACTTC. Translated: CASSKAGLGEQYF.

The genes are TRBV6-6 and TRBJ2-5; 8 bases match TRBD1. The DNA end is a closer match to TRBJ2-7, so the J assignment may be wrong. This CDR3 spans 13 amino acids. Germline loops: CDR1 MNHNY, CDR2 SVGAGI (reference sequence). CDR3 sequence reads: CASSSLGQGEQYF. The CDR3 region has the DNA TGTGCCAGCAGCTCCCTTGGACAGGGCGAGCAGTACTTC.